Below are 24 T cell receptor beta chains sequenced from a single sample in a study of identical twins. TCRdb analysed the 5' RACE reads with MiXCR anew, one entry per CDR3 protein. The sample has approximately 220,000 distinct CDR3 sequences; approximately 7.8% are singletons. These data are also associated with another study on yellow fever vaccine responses in identical twins.

Material for sequencing was CD8+ T cells sorted from blood. The origin of the receptors is a woman in her late teens or twenties in good health.

This clonotype was seen a few times. The chain carries TRBV5-5 and TRBJ2-7; tentatively, D is TRBD1 or TRBD2 (6 bases each). The germline V gene encodes CDR1 SGHKS and CDR2 YYEKEE (reference sequence). V was shortened by 1 base and J by 1 base, with 12 bases between the two germline ends. CDR3 length equals 15 residues. The chain's CDR3 is CASSLRGAGSYEQYV. CDR3 bases: TGTGCCAGCAGCTTGAGGGGGGCCGGTTCCTACGAGCAGTACGTC.

This clonotype was seen at least ten times. J is TRBJ2-1 and V is TRBV4-1, with D tentatively TRBD2 (5 bases). V was shortened by 4 bases and J by 4 bases, with 14 bases between the two germline ends. Per germline, CDR1 MGHRA and CDR2 YSYEKL. The CDR3 extends over 15 amino acids. As DNA, the CDR3 is TGCGCCAGCAGCCGGGCGTCTAGCCGATACAATGAGCAGTTCTTC. This codes for CASSRASSRYNEQFF.

The chain couples TRBV14 to TRBJ2-3; tentatively, D is TRBD1 or TRBD2 (6 bases each). Germline CDR1 is SGHDN and CDR2 is FVKESK. This CDR3 is built from 17 residues. V lost 0 bases and J 0 bases, leaving 13 bases between the germline ends. CDR3 in amino acids: CASSQDFGGYSTDTQYF. Written as DNA, the CDR3 is TGTGCCAGCAGCCAAGATTTCGGGGGCTATAGCACAGATACGCAGTATTTT. Supplemented by reference TRBV14 and TRBJ2-3, the full variable domain reads EAGVTQFPSHSVIEKGQTVTLRCDPISGHDNLYWYRRVMGKEIKFLLHFVKESKQDESGMPNNRFLAERTGGTYSTLKVQPAELEDSGVYFCASSQDFGGYSTDTQYFGPGTRLTVL.

This clonotype was detected a few times. J is TRBJ1-1 and V is TRBV2; TRBD1 might be the D (5 bases). This CDR3 comprises 12 residues. Germline V gene sequence: CDR1 SNHLY, CDR2 FYNNEI. V lost 2 bases, J lost 9 bases, and 10 bases lay in between. The CDR3 spells CASSEMRQKAFF. CDR3 nucleotides: TGTGCCAGCAGTGAAATGCGACAGAAAGCTTTCTTT.

This rearrangement joins TRBV11-3 to TRBJ2-3, with 9 bases fitting TRBD1. The CDR3 loop spans 17 amino acids. Germline-derived CDR1 and CDR2 are SGHNT and YENEEA. The junction had 6 bases not matched to a gene; V was cut back by 0 bases and J by 2 bases. The CDR3, as DNA: TGTGCCAGCAGCTTAGATCTAGGGACAGGGTTCACAGATACGCAGTATTTT. Translated: CASSLDLGTGFTDTQYF. Based on the CDR3 plus reference TRBV11-3 and TRBJ2-3, the full variable domain is EAGVVQSPRYKIIEKKQPVAFWCNPISGHNTLYWYLQNLGQGPELLIRYENEEAVDDSQLPKDRFSAERLKGVDSTLKIQPAELGDSAVYLCASSLDLGTGFTDTQYFGPGTRLTVL.

V is TRBV7-9 and J is TRBJ1-2, with a tentative D call TRBD1 (6 bases). The CDR3 is 10 amino acids. V dropped 8 bases and J dropped 11 bases, with 12 bases sitting between them. Looked up from germline, CDR1 is SEHNR and CDR2 is FQNEAQ (reference sequence). CDR3 sequence reads: CASPKGGYTF. CDR3 bases: TGTGCCAGCCCCAAGGGGGGATACACCTTC.

This clonotype showed up many times. This chain uses TRBV2 with TRBJ2-3; D gene ambiguous. The CDR3 consists of 14 residues. Trimming removed 0 bases at V and 6 bases at J, with 10 bases between. Germline assignment: CDR1 SNHLY and CDR2 FYNNEI. The CDR3 DNA reads TGTGCCAGCAGTGAAGCGCTTGATCGGGATACGCAGTATTTT. As protein: CASSEALDRDTQYF.

This clonotype appeared many times. The V call is TRBV7-9, the J call TRBJ2-1; 7 bases match TRBD1. Germline CDR1 and CDR2: SEHNR and FQNEAQ (reference sequence). The CDR3 covers 15 residues. After removal of 4 bases from V and 4 bases from J, the junction contained 7 bases not matched to a gene. The DNA of the CDR3 is TGTGCCAGCAGCTCGACCCCGACAGGGTACAATGAGCAGTTCTTC. Encoded protein: CASSSTPTGYNEQFF.

This clonotype was seen only a few times. The rearrangement uses TRBV18 and TRBJ2-1; 11 bases align to TRBD2. V gave up 4 bases and J gave up 7 bases; unmatched junction bases: 6. Germline loops: CDR1 KGHSH, CDR2 LQKENI. The CDR3 is made up of 15 amino acids. This CDR3 is CASSLAGGQWNEQFF. DNA of the CDR3: TGTGCCAGCTCACTAGCGGGGGGGCAGTGGAATGAGCAGTTCTTC. The full variable domain, with the rest looked up from reference TRBV18 and TRBJ2-1, is NAGVMQNPRHLVRRRGQEARLRCSPMKGHSHVYWYRQLPEEGLKFMVYLQKENIIDESGMPKERFSAEFPKEGPSILRIQQVVRGDSAAYFCASSLAGGQWNEQFFGPGTRLTVL.

This clonotype showed up many times. This chain connects TRBV21-1 to TRBJ1-1. TRBV21-1 constitutes a pseudogene. This CDR3 region has 15 residues. In DNA, the CDR3 is TGTGCCAGCAGCAAAGTGAGTCCGGGGAACACTGAAGCTTTCTTT. Translation: CASSKVSPGNTEAFF.

This clonotype was recorded a few times. This chain joins TRBV7-2 and TRBJ2-1, with 7 nucleotides matching TRBD2. The germline V gene has CDR1 SGHTA and CDR2 FQGNSA. The CDR3 contains 18 residues. The V gene end was trimmed by 0 bases and the J gene end by 4 bases; junction bases not matched to a gene: 12. The CDR3 is CASSLAGLGLAVYNEQFF. The CDR3 nucleotides read TGTGCCAGCAGCTTAGCCGGGCTGGGGCTAGCGGTATACAATGAGCAGTTCTTC.

V usage is TRBV5-5 and J usage is TRBJ2-5, with 8 bases that match TRBD1. From germline, CDR1 is SGHKS and CDR2 YYEKEE (reference sequence). This CDR3 has 14 amino acids. Unmatched junction bases numbered 5, after V lost 2 bases and J lost 5 bases. DNA for the CDR3: TGTGCCAGCAGCTTACCAGGGGGCCGGGAGACCCAGTACTTC. It specifies CASSLPGGRETQYF.

Only a few counts were recorded for this clonotype. This chain uses TRBV7-6 with TRBJ2-3; a weak D match, TRBD2 (6 bases). Germline V gene data show CDR1 as SGHVS and CDR2 as FNYEAQ. V was clipped by 5 bases and J by 3 bases, with 12 bases between them. The CDR3 is 14 residues long. The CDR3 coding sequence is TGTGCCAGCAGCCCGACGGGGAGGACAGATACGCAGTATTTT. It translates to CASSPTGRTDTQYF.

This clonotype showed up many times. J is TRBJ2-7 and V is TRBV20-1, with 12 bases that match TRBD2. CDR3 size: 16 residues. Losses at the gene ends were 0 bases for V and 3 bases for J; bases not matched to a gene: 6. Looked up from germline, CDR1 is DFQATT and CDR2 is SNEGSKA (reference sequence). The CDR3 reads CSARDSRTSGNYEQYF. The CDR3 DNA reads as TGCAGTGCTAGAGACAGTCGGACTAGCGGGAACTACGAGCAGTACTTC.

There are many counts of this clonotype. The chain recombines TRBV12-3 or TRBV12-4 with TRBJ1-3; D is ambiguous. The CDR3 loop spans 10 amino acids. Trimming took 6 bases from V and 7 from J, leaving 4 bases between them. The chain's CDR3 is CASRVNTIYF. DNA of the CDR3: TGTGCCAGCAGGGTCAACACCATATATTTT.

In its sample, this clonotype was seen many times. The V gene is TRBV12-3 or TRBV12-4, the J gene TRBJ2-3; no clear D. The CDR3 sequence is 15 residues long. V gave up 1 base and J gave up 0 bases, with 8 bases separating them. Here the CDR3 reads CASSLEGRSTDTQYF. The CDR3 DNA reads as TGTGCCAGCAGTTTAGAGGGCCGAAGCACAGATACGCAGTATTTT.

This clonotype came up once. The J gene is TRBJ2-7, the V gene TRBV7-8, with D possibly matching TRBD1 (6 bases). The ends were cut back, 5 bases at V and 3 bases at J, with 8 bases in the middle. CDR3 length: 12 amino acids. Germline values: CDR1 SGHVS, CDR2 FQNEAQ. This CDR3 reads CASSMDSYEQYF. In DNA, the CDR3 is TGTGCCAGCAGCATGGACAGCTACGAGCAGTACTTC.

This clonotype was found a few times. The genes are TRBV27 and TRBJ1-2; the D gene is possibly TRBD1 (5 bases). This CDR3 is built from 14 residues. CDR1 and CDR2 (germline): MNHEY, SMNVEV (reference sequence). V was shortened by 5 bases and J by 8 bases, with 18 bases between the two germline ends. The CDR3 sequence is CASSPGTEKWGYTF. The CDR3 DNA follows: TGTGCCAGCAGTCCCGGGACGGAGAAGTGGGGCTACACCTTC.

This clonotype has more than one count but fewer than ten. The chain has TRBV5-1 and TRBJ2-1; the D gene is possibly TRBD2 (5 bases). Trimming stripped 5 bases from V and 2 bases from J, with 11 bases between. The CDR3 totals 14 residues. Germline V gives CDR1 SGHRS, CDR2 YFSETQ. DNA for the CDR3: TGCGCCAGCAGGGGAGAAACTACCTACAATGAGCAGTTCTTC. It is translated as CASRGETTYNEQFF.

Ten or more counts support this clonotype. The V call is TRBV28, the J call TRBJ1-1, with TRBD1 matching over 7 bases. The CDR3 sequence is 13 residues long. Germline trimming cut 7 bases from V and 5 bases from J; bases unmatched to any gene: 7. In germline, CDR1 is MDHEN, CDR2 SYDVKM. For the CDR3, the DNA is TGTGCCAGCACCCCAGGGGGTGGTACTGAAGCTTTCTTT. This gives the protein CASTPGGGTEAFF.

This clonotype appeared many times. V gene TRBV10-2 combines with J gene TRBJ1-5, with D perhaps matching TRBD1 (5 bases). Germline CDR1 is WSHSY and CDR2 is SAAADI. The CDR3 extends over 15 amino acids. Trimming stripped 2 bases from V and 0 bases from J, with 8 bases between. CDR3 DNA sequence: TGCGCCAGCAGTGAGGGGGACTATAGCAATCAGCCCCAGCATTTT. Residues: CASSEGDYSNQPQHF.

This clonotype has a count of ten or more. V usage is TRBV2 and J usage is TRBJ2-7; 10 bases fit TRBD2. V shed 7 bases, J shed 2 bases, and the junction held 8 bases outside the gene matches. The CDR3 has 15 residues. CDR1 is SNHLY and CDR2 is FYNNEI in the germline V gene. CDR3 region: CASTLSGGYPYEQYV. In DNA form, the CDR3 reads TGTGCCAGCACCCTTAGCGGGGGGTACCCCTACGAGCAGTACGTC.

The gene calls are TRBV11-1 and TRBJ2-4; D not certain. V shed 2 bases and J shed 0 bases, with 17 bases lying between them. CDR3 length: 18 residues. Germline CDR1 is SGHAT and CDR2 is FQDESV (reference sequence). The CDR3 reads CASSLSATDPLAKNIQYF. For the CDR3, the DNA is TGTGCCAGCAGCTTATCCGCTACAGACCCTCTAGCCAAAAACATTCAGTACTTC.

This chain connects TRBV13 to TRBJ2-5; D is perhaps TRBD1 (5 bases). Trimming removed 5 bases from V and 5 bases from J, with 12 bases in between. This CDR3 contains 13 residues. Germline V gene lookup returns CDR1 PRHDT and CDR2 FYEKMQ (reference sequence). The CDR3 DNA reads TGTGCCAGCAGCGTCGGGTCAGGGGAGACCCAGTACTTC. Its translation: CASSVGSGETQYF.